This passage covers 18 T cell receptor beta chains from one sample sequenced in a study of spatial heterogeneity in lung cancer. In TCRdb, the 5' RACE reads were re-called with MiXCR into one record per CDR3 protein. The sample holds about 120,000 distinct CDR3 sequences, 10% to 11% seen once. Time point given: blood at routine non-recurrence follow-up after resection. The material sequenced was PBMCs, taken at follow-up. The source of these receptors is a female donor with early-stage non-small cell lung cancer.

In DNA, the CDR3 is TGTGCCAGCAGTTTACCCCCTTACAATGAGCAGTTCTTC. This codes for CASSLPPYNEQFF. This rearrangement joins TRBV27 to TRBJ2-1; no clear D. The CDR3 runs to 13 residues. Between the trimmed V and J ends, which lost 2 bases and 4 bases, there was a span of 6 bases. CDR1 and CDR2 from the germline V gene are MNHEY and SMNVEV (reference sequence).

This clonotype was counted at least ten times. The chain joins TRBV10-3 to TRBJ2-3, with TRBD1 matching over 7 bases. J lost 0 bases, V lost 2 bases, and 8 bases had no gene match. CDR3 size: 17 residues. The germline gives CDR1 ENHRY, CDR2 SYGVKD. The CDR3 region has the DNA TGTGCCATCAGTGAGCCCGGAACAGGGGCTAGCACAGATACGCAGTATTTT. It is translated as CAISEPGTGASTDTQYF.

The V gene is TRBV9, the J gene TRBJ2-1, with 12 bases lining up with TRBD2. Germline trimming cut 0 bases from V and 4 bases from J; bases unmatched to any gene: 5. The CDR3 runs 17 residues. Germline lookup yields CDR1 SGDLS and CDR2 YYNGEE. CDR3 nucleotides: TGTGCCAGCAGCGTAGCCTGGACTAGCGGGGCTTACAATGAGCAGTTCTTC. This encodes CASSVAWTSGAYNEQFF.

This clonotype appeared a few times. J is TRBJ2-2 and V is TRBV9, with D possibly being TRBD1 (6 bases). The CDR3 is 18 residues long. Germline-derived CDR1 and CDR2 are SGDLS and YYNGEE. Between the trimmed V and J ends, which lost 0 bases and 0 bases, there was a span of 15 bases. The CDR3 loop reads CASSVGIGDTANTGELFF. CDR3 DNA: TGTGCCAGCAGCGTAGGGATTGGGGACACGGCGAACACCGGGGAGCTGTTTTTT.

The V gene is TRBV28, the J gene TRBJ2-1, with D possibly being TRBD2 (5 bases). The germline V gene has CDR1 MDHEN and CDR2 SYDVKM. V dropped 3 bases and J dropped 0 bases, with 15 bases sitting between them. This CDR3 has 17 amino acids. The CDR3 region is CASSFPLAGSSYNEQFF. The CDR3 DNA sequence: TGTGCCAGCAGTTTCCCCTTGGCGGGTAGCTCCTACAATGAGCAGTTCTTC.

This chain links TRBV7-2 with TRBJ2-3; D tentatively reads TRBD1 or TRBD2 (6 bases each). Trimming left V 5 bases short and J 1 base short, with 25 bases between. The CDR3 contains 19 residues. CDR1 and CDR2 from the germline V gene are SGHTA and FQGNSA. CDR3 in amino acids: CASSPYLGRGRTRTDTQYF. The CDR3 coding sequence is TGTGCCAGCAGCCCCTACCTCGGTAGGGGGAGGACCCGCACAGATACGCAGTATTTT.

This clonotype appeared many times. The chain recombines TRBV11-2 with TRBJ1-1, with TRBD1 matching over 7 bases. Per the germline V gene, CDR1 is SGHAT and CDR2 is FQNNGV. With V trimmed by 1 base and J by 1 base, 6 bases remained unmatched. This CDR3 is built from 16 residues. The CDR3 loop reads CASSLVTGVGNTEAFF. CDR3 nucleotide sequence: TGTGCCAGCAGCTTAGTTACAGGGGTGGGGAACACTGAAGCTTTCTTT.

This clonotype was seen more than once but under ten times. The chain combines TRBV30 with TRBJ1-5, with 10 bases matching TRBD1. With V trimmed by 5 bases and J by 3 bases, 4 bases remained unmatched. CDR1 and CDR2 from the germline V gene are GTSNPN and SVGIG (reference sequence). This CDR3 region has 14 residues. The CDR3 nucleotides read TGTGCCTGGGCGGGACAGGGGTTCAATCAGCCCCAGCATTTT. Translated: CAWAGQGFNQPQHF. The variable domain in full, with the rest retrieved from reference TRBV30 and TRBJ1-5, is SQTIHQWPATLVQPVGSPLSLECTVEGTSNPNLYWYRQAAGRGLQLLFYSVGIGQISSEVPQNLSASRPQDRQFILSSKKLLLSDSGFYLCAWAGQGFNQPQHFGDGTRLSIL.

J is TRBJ1-2 and V is TRBV7-2; unclear D gene. CDR1 and CDR2 (germline): SGHTA, FQGNSA. V was clipped by 5 bases and J by 1 base, with 8 bases between them. The CDR3 consists of 13 residues. CDR3 sequence reads: CASSTTVNYGYTF. As DNA, the CDR3 is TGTGCCAGCAGCACGACTGTTAACTATGGCTACACCTTC.

This clonotype was observed a few times. V is TRBV4-3 and J is TRBJ2-3; 7 bases align to TRBD1. CDR1 and CDR2 from the germline V gene are LGHNA and YSLEER. The junction had 1 base not matched to a gene; V was cut back by 2 bases and J by 2 bases. This CDR3 contains 14 residues. The CDR3 nucleotides read TGCGCCAGCAGCCAACAGGGGGACACAGATACGCAGTATTTT. Translation gives CASSQQGDTDTQYF.

The gene calls are TRBV6-6 and TRBJ2-5; 7 bases line up with TRBD2. The CDR3 spans 14 residues. Germline V CDR1 and CDR2: MNHNY, SVGAGI (reference sequence). V shed 2 bases and J 4 bases; nucleotides not matched to a gene: 4. The CDR3 protein is CASSYATSPETQYF. In DNA form, the CDR3 reads TGTGCCAGCAGTTACGCGACTAGCCCAGAGACCCAGTACTTC.

The chain has TRBV7-6 and TRBJ2-1; 7 bases map to TRBD2. Germline CDR1 and CDR2: SGHVS and FNYEAQ. The CDR3 extends over 17 amino acids. The V gene end was trimmed by 2 bases and the J gene end by 0 bases; junction bases not matched to a gene: 7. This CDR3 is CASSLFAGVSSYNEQFF. The CDR3 bases are TGTGCCAGCAGCTTATTCGCGGGAGTTTCCTCCTACAATGAGCAGTTCTTC.

This chain links TRBV28 with TRBJ2-5; D remains ambiguous. Germline V gene lookup returns CDR1 MDHEN and CDR2 SYDVKM. V was clipped by 5 bases and J by 5 bases, with 12 bases between them. CDR3 length: 13 amino acids. CDR3 sequence reads: CASSPFNRETQYF. In nucleotides, the CDR3 is TGTGCCAGCAGTCCGTTCAATAGGGAGACCCAGTACTTC.

There are a few counts of this clonotype. V usage is TRBV27 and J usage is TRBJ1-2, with 7 bases identical to TRBD1. This CDR3 has 13 residues. Trimming cost V 3 bases and J 4 bases; bases outside gene matches: 2. CDR1 and CDR2 from the germline V gene are MNHEY and SMNVEV (reference sequence). The CDR3 reads CASSLPGGYGYTF. The CDR3 DNA sequence: TGTGCCAGCAGTTTGCCAGGGGGCTATGGCTACACCTTC.

This clonotype was seen at least ten times. This sequence joins TRBV23-1 and TRBJ2-7; D ambiguous. TRBV23-1 is an ORF; its function is uncertain. Trimming removed 0 bases at V and 0 bases at J, with 9 bases between. The CDR3 is made up of 15 amino acids. The CDR3 region is CASSQSPEPSYEQYV. CDR3 nucleotide sequence: TGCGCCAGCAGTCAATCGCCAGAACCCTCCTACGAGCAGTACGTC.

This clonotype is a singleton in its sample. This chain links TRBV20-1 with TRBJ2-7, with D perhaps matching TRBD1 or TRBD2 (5 bases each). V was shortened by 1 base and J by 2 bases, with 15 bases between the two germline ends. Germline CDR1 reads DFQATT; CDR2 reads SNEGSKA (reference sequence). CDR3 length: 15 amino acids. Here the CDR3 reads CSARARPTAAYEQYF. CDR3 bases: TGCAGTGCTAGAGCCCGTCCGACAGCGGCCTACGAGCAGTACTTC.

This clonotype was observed a few times. V gene TRBV6-1 combines with J gene TRBJ2-1, with D uncertain. This CDR3 has 15 amino acids. The V end lost 7 bases, the J end lost 2 bases, and 15 bases lay between the germline ends. CDR1 and CDR2 (germline): MNHNS, SASEGT. Written as DNA, the CDR3 is TGTGCCAGCAAAGAAGCTAGTCATACCTACAATGAGCAGTTCTTC. It yields the protein CASKEASHTYNEQFF.

The chain combines TRBV5-5 with TRBJ1-2; 7 nucleotides agree with TRBD1. Germline assignment: CDR1 SGHKS and CDR2 YYEKEE (reference sequence). This CDR3 is 15 amino acids long. V trimming: 3 bases; J trimming: 1 base; junction bases outside the gene matches: 6. The chain's CDR3 is CASSSTYRGNYGYTF. The CDR3 region has the DNA TGTGCCAGCAGCTCGACTTACAGGGGTAACTATGGCTACACCTTC.